Following are 13 T cell receptor beta chains from one sample sequenced in a study of blood T cell repertoires in COVID-19. Produced via immunoSEQ multiplex PCR; TCRdb's table is partial and in-frame only. This sample has around 280,000 clones; around 88% occur once, and the top ten carry 6%. Material: PBMCs or T cells enriched from blood (not recorded which). These receptor sequences come from a woman aged 40-49 years who had recovered from COVID-19.

V gene TRBV5-1 combines with J gene TRBJ2-7; the match to TRBD2 covers 11 bases. Germline V gene lookup returns CDR1 SGHRS and CDR2 YFSETQ. V gave up 0 bases and J gave up 7 bases; unmatched junction bases: 9. This CDR3 has 16 amino acids. Written as DNA, the CDR3 is TGCGCCAGCAGCTTGGATGTAGCGGGAGGGCCAGGGGAGCAGTACTTC. As protein: CASSLDVAGGPGEQYF.

The chain has TRBV9 and TRBJ1-6, with TRBD1 matching over 7 bases. The CDR3 is made up of 16 amino acids. V gave up 2 bases and J gave up 8 bases; unmatched junction bases: 10. Germline V CDR1 and CDR2: SGDLS, YYNGEE. Here the CDR3 reads CASSVLPQGTDSPLHF. The CDR3 DNA sequence: TGTGCCAGCAGCGTCCTCCCACAGGGGACAGATTCACCCCTCCACTTT.

The chain carries TRBV27 and TRBJ2-5, with TRBD1 identical over 7 bases. Germline CDR1 and CDR2: MNHEY and SMNVEV (reference sequence). This CDR3 has 15 amino acids. V gave up 6 bases and J gave up 5 bases; unmatched junction bases: 12. The CDR3 is CASSRLGQTWETQYF. In DNA form, the CDR3 reads TGTGCCAGCAGCCGCCTGGGACAGACTTGGGAGACCCAGTACTTC.

V usage is TRBV2 and J usage is TRBJ2-1; D is unclear. The germline V gene encodes CDR1 SNHLY and CDR2 FYNNEI. Trimming took off 4 bases at V and 1 base at J, with 17 bases between the two ends. The CDR3 runs 17 residues. The CDR3 DNA sequence: TGTGCCAGCAGTGGGTTTAATAAAAGAGGATCCTACAATGAGCAGTTCTTC. Protein sequence: CASSGFNKRGSYNEQFF.

This sequence joins TRBV19 and TRBJ1-3; no clear D gene. The CDR3 spans 13 residues. The germline V gene has CDR1 LNHDA and CDR2 SQIVND (reference sequence). Trimming cost V 3 bases and J 3 bases, with 6 bases left between them. The CDR3 DNA is TGTGCCAGTAGTATTGCAGTTGGAAACACCATATATTTT. Amino acid sequence: CASSIAVGNTIYF.

The V and J genes are TRBV4-2 and TRBJ1-3, with no clear D. V was cut by 2 bases and J by 2 bases, with 19 bases left in between. The CDR3 covers 18 residues. Germline lookup yields CDR1 LGHNA and CDR2 YNFKEQ. CDR3 loop: CASSQSMRGSLAGNTIYF. The CDR3 nucleotides read TGTGCCAGCAGCCAATCGATGCGGGGTTCATTAGCTGGAAACACCATATATTTT.

This clone has just one count. The rearrangement joins TRBV28 to TRBJ1-1; 7 positions match TRBD1. The J segment lost 5 bases and the V segment lost 4 bases, leaving 7 bases of the junction unmatched. This CDR3 has 14 residues. The germline gives CDR1 MDHEN, CDR2 SYDVKM. CDR3 region: CASSSPGRGTEAFF. In DNA form, the CDR3 reads TGTGCCAGCAGTTCCCCAGGCAGGGGGACTGAAGCTTTCTTT.

The gene calls are TRBV9 and TRBJ1-1, with a weak D call TRBD1 (5 bases). The ends were cut back, 2 bases at V and 5 bases at J, with 10 bases in the middle. Germline V lookup: CDR1 SGDLS, CDR2 YYNGEE. The CDR3 has 13 amino acids. The CDR3 region is CASSVDGGTEAFF. CDR3 bases: TGTGCCAGCAGCGTCGACGGGGGAACTGAAGCTTTCTTT.

The chain recombines TRBV28 with TRBJ1-2; D is ambiguous. This CDR3 is 13 amino acids long. Germline CDR1 is MDHEN and CDR2 is SYDVKM. The CDR3 nucleotides are TGTGCAATATCTAGAGGCATCGGCTATGGCTACACCTTC. Residues: CAISRGIGYGYTF.

The CDR3 here is CASRQDRVHEQYF. The CDR3 nucleotides are TGTGCCAGCAGGCAGGACAGGGTGCACGAGCAGTACTTC. The rearrangement uses TRBV28 and TRBJ2-7; 8 bases agree with TRBD1. The CDR3 runs to 13 residues. V lost 6 bases and J lost 5; bases outside the gene matches: 6. Germline-derived CDR1 and CDR2 are MDHEN and SYDVKM.

The chain uses TRBV4-3 and TRBJ2-7; 9 nucleotides match TRBD2. This CDR3 contains 14 residues. Looked up from germline, CDR1 is LGHNA and CDR2 is YSLEER. V was clipped by 3 bases and J by 3 bases; unmatched bases: 3. CDR3 sequence (DNA): TGCGCCAGCAGCCAGGCTAGCGGGGTCTACGAGCAGTACTTC. Residues: CASSQASGVYEQYF.

V gene TRBV21-1 combines with J gene TRBJ1-2. TRBV21-1 constitutes a pseudogene. The CDR3 covers 16 residues. The CDR3 DNA reads TGTGCCAGCAGCACTGTTCCTCGGGGGTTCAACTATGGCTACACCTTC. It codes for CASSTVPRGFNYGYTF.

The rearrangement joins TRBV11-1 to TRBJ1-4; no clear D gene. The CDR3 covers 13 residues. V was clipped by 2 bases and J by 8 bases, with 9 bases between them. Germline V gene sequence: CDR1 SGHAT, CDR2 FQDESV (reference sequence). Here the CDR3 DNA reads TGTGCCAGCAGCTTAATGGAGGGCGAAAAACTGTTTTTT. Its translation is CASSLMEGEKLFF.